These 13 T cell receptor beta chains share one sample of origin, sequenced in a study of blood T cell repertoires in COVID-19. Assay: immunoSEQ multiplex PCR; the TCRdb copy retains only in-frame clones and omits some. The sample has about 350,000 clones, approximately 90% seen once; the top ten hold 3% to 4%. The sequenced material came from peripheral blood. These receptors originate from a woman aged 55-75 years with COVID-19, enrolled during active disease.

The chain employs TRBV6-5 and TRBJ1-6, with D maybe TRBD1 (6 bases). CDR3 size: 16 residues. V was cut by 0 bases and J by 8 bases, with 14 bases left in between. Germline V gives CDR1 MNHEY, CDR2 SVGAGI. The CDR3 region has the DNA TGTGCCAGCAGTTACTCTGGGGGGGCCGGGTATTCACCCCTCCACTTT. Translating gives CASSYSGGAGYSPLHF.

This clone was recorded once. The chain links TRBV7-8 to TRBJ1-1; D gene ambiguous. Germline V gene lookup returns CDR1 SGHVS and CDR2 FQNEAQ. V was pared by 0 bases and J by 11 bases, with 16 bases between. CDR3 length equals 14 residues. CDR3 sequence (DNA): TGTGCCAGCAGCTTAGCGCAGGTCGGGGTAGGGGCTTTCTTT. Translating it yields CASSLAQVGVGAFF.

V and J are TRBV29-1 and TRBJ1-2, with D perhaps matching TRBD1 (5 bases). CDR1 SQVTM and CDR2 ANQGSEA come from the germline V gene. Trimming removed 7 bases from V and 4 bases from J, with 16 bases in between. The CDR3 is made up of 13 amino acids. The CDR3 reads CSARRGGGYGYTF. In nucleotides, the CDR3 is TGCAGCGCCCGGCGGGGGGGTGGCTATGGCTACACCTTC.

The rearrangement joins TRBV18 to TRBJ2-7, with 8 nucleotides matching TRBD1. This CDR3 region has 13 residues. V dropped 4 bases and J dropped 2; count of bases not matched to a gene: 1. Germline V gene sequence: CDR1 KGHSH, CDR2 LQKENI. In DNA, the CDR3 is TGTGCCAGCTCACGGGGACAGGCCTACGAGCAGTACTTC. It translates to CASSRGQAYEQYF.

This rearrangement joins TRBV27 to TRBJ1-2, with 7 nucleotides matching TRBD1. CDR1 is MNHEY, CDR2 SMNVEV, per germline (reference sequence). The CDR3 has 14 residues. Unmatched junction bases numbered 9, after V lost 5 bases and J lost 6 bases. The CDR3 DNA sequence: TGTGCCAGCAGTCCCGGGACAGTGACGGATGGCTACACCTTC. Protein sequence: CASSPGTVTDGYTF.

CDR3 sequence (DNA): TGCGCCAGCAGCTTGGAGACAGGGAGACCCTACGAGCAGTACTTC. Translating gives CASSLETGRPYEQYF. The V and J genes are TRBV5-1 and TRBJ2-7; 7 nucleotides align to TRBD1. The CDR3 totals 15 residues. J was trimmed by 2 bases and V by 0 bases; bases with no gene match: 5. Germline CDR1 and CDR2: SGHRS and YFSETQ.

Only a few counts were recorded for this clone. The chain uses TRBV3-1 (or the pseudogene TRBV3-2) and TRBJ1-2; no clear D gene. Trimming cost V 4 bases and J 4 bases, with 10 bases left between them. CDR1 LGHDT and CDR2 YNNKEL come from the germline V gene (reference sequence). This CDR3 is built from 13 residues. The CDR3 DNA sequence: TGTGCCAGCAGCCCGGAGACGACCTATGGCTACACCTTC. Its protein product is CASSPETTYGYTF.

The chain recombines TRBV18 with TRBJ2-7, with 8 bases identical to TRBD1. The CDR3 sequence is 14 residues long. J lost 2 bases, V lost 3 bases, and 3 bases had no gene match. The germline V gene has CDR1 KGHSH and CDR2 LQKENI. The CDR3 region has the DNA TGTGCCAGCTCACCCGGGACAGGTACCTACGAGCAGTACTTC. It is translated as CASSPGTGTYEQYF.

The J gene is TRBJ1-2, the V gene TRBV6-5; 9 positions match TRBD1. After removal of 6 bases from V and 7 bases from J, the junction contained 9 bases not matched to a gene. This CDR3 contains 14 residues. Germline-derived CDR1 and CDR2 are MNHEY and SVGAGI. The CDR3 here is CASRRTGEGRGYTF. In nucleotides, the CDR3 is TGTGCCAGCAGGCGGACAGGGGAGGGACGTGGCTACACCTTC.

CDR3: CASRSGVLSNQPQHF. DNA of the CDR3: TGTGCCAGCAGATCAGGGGTTTTGAGCAATCAGCCCCAGCATTTT. This chain links TRBV7-8 with TRBJ1-5, with TRBD1 as a possible D gene (6 bases). The V and J ends lost 6 bases and 1 base respectively, with 13 bases between them. The CDR3 totals 15 residues. In germline, CDR1 is SGHVS, CDR2 FQNEAQ.

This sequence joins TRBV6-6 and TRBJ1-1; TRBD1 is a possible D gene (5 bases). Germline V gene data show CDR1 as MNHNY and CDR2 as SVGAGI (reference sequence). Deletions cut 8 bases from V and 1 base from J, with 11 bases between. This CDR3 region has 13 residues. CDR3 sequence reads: CASVLTENTEAFF. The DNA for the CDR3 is TGTGCCAGCGTTTTGACAGAGAACACTGAAGCTTTCTTT.

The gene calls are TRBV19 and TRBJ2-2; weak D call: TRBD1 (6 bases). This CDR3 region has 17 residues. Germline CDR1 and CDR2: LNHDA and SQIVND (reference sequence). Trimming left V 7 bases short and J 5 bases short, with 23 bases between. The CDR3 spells CASTPLVGALGTGELFF. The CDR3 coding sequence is TGTGCCAGTACTCCCCTCGTGGGGGCTCTGGGTACCGGGGAGCTGTTTTTT.

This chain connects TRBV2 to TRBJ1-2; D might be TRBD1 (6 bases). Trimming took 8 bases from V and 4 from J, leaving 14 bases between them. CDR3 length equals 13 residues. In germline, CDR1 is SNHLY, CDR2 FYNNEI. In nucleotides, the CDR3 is TGTGCCAGCCGGGACACCCTAGGCTATGGCTACACCTTC. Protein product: CASRDTLGYGYTF.